This T cell receptor beta chain was sequenced in a study of human T cells and chemical hapten exposure. The time point is: pre-sensitization, week 0. As for treatment: therapeutic diphenylcyclopropenone sensitization with weekly scalp DPC. TCRdb fed the RACE reads into MiXCR, producing one record per CDR3 protein. The sample yields 250,000 or so distinct CDR3 sequences, roughly 8% seen once. This clonotype was recorded many times. Germline V gene data show CDR1 as DFQATT and CDR2 as SNEGSKA (reference sequence). The trim removed 3 bases at V and 2 bases at J, leaving 6 bases unmatched. The CDR3 consists of 15 residues.

The V call is TRBV20-1, the J call TRBJ2-1; 8 bases align to TRBD2. The source material was whole blood, sampled in connection with sensitization to the hapten diphenylcyclopropenone (DPC). This receptor was taken from a man younger than 30 with alopecia areata. Some clones in this sample may be carry-over from other donors' samples. The CDR3 protein is CSASLTGGPYNEQFF. In DNA, the CDR3 is TGCAGTGCTAGTTTGACGGGGGGGCCCTACAATGAGCAGTTCTTC.